A selection of T cell receptor beta chains follows, all from one sample in a study of tumor-infiltrating lymphocytes in oesophageal squamous cell carcinoma. TCRdb re-called the PCR reads with MiXCR, one entry per CDR3 protein. The table shows around 6,200 distinct CDR3 sequences, with over 12% occurring only once. The sequencing sample was made of normal esophageal tissue next to the tumor. The receptors derive from a male donor with esophageal squamous cell carcinoma. Each CDR3 is given with its conserved first and last residue. The order of the fields is D gene, J gene, clone size, V gene, CDR3 protein, CDR3 DNA. A D gene is named only where the DNA matches it firmly. Only part of the rows carry a size: once, few, many, or a class if the clone is expanded.

d_gene: TRBD1
j_gene: TRBJ1-1
abundance: NA
v_gene: TRBV12-3/TRBV12-4
CDR3aa: CASSSRDREIYEQYF
CDR3nt: TGTGCCAGCAGTTCCCGGGACAGGGAAATATACGAGCAGTACTTT

d_gene: NA
j_gene: TRBJ2-2
abundance: many
v_gene: TRBV6-1
CDR3aa: CASSENWRTGELFF
CDR3nt: TGTGCCAGCAGTGAAAATTGGAGGACCGGGGAGCTGTTTTTT

d_gene: NA
j_gene: TRBJ2-1
abundance: medium-sized
v_gene: TRBV11-2
CDR3aa: CASSSGAGYNEQFF
CDR3nt: TGTGCCAGCAGCTCCGGAGCTGGGTACAATGAGCAGTTCTTC

d_gene: TRBD1
j_gene: TRBJ1-2
abundance: medium-sized
v_gene: TRBV7-9
CDR3aa: CASSLGQGEGGGYTF
CDR3nt: TGTGCCAGCAGCTTAGGACAGGGGGAAGGAGGAGGCTACACCTTC

d_gene: TRBD1
j_gene: TRBJ2-7
abundance: few
v_gene: TRBV27
CDR3aa: CASGPTGWSHYEQYF
CDR3nt: TGTGCCAGCGGACCGACAGGGTGGTCCCACTACGAGCAGTACTTC

d_gene: NA
j_gene: TRBJ2-7
abundance: few
v_gene: TRBV27
CDR3aa: CASSLGRPLSYEQYF
CDR3nt: TGTGCCAGCAGTTTGGGGCGGCCGCTTTCCTACGAGCAGTACTTC

d_gene: TRBD1
j_gene: TRBJ1-5
abundance: NA
v_gene: TRBV20-1
CDR3aa: CSAGTGLIGGHQPQHF
CDR3nt: TGCAGTGCCGGGACAGGGTTGATTGGGGGCCATCAGCCCCAGCATTTT

d_gene: TRBD1
j_gene: TRBJ2-7
abundance: many
v_gene: TRBV24-1
CDR3aa: CATSAYPGQGYEQYF
CDR3nt: TGTGCCACCAGCGCCTACCCGGGACAGGGGTACGAGCAGTACTTC

d_gene: NA
j_gene: TRBJ2-7
abundance: many
v_gene: TRBV6-1
CDR3aa: CASCERKNYEQYF
CDR3nt: TGTGCCAGTTGTGAGAGAAAGAACTACGAGCAGTACTTC

d_gene: TRBD1
j_gene: TRBJ2-1
abundance: NA
v_gene: TRBV19
CDR3aa: CASSNFRGPGSPLHF
CDR3nt: TGTGCCAGTAGTAACTTCAGGGGGCCAGGTTCACCCCTCCACTTC

d_gene: TRBD1
j_gene: TRBJ2-1
abundance: few
v_gene: TRBV5-4
CDR3aa: CASSPQGQSSYNEQFF
CDR3nt: TGTGCCAGCAGCCCGCAGGGACAGAGCTCCTACAATGAGCAGTTCTTC

d_gene: TRBD1
j_gene: TRBJ1-5
abundance: NA
v_gene: TRBV5-8
CDR3aa: CASSLYGQGEPQHF
CDR3nt: TGTGCCAGCAGCTTGTATGGACAGGGGGAGCCCCAGCATTTT

d_gene: NA
j_gene: TRBJ1-6
abundance: NA
v_gene: TRBV5-5
CDR3aa: CASSLERGKPNSPLHF
CDR3nt: TGTGCCAGCAGCTTGGAGAGGGGGAAGCCCAATTCACCCCTCCACTTT

d_gene: NA
j_gene: TRBJ2-3
abundance: medium-sized
v_gene: TRBV7-6
CDR3aa: CASSSGYSTDTQYF
CDR3nt: TGTGCCAGCAGCTCAGGGTATAGCACAGATACGCAGTATTTT

d_gene: TRBD1
j_gene: TRBJ1-2
abundance: many
v_gene: TRBV28
CDR3aa: CASSQGGRGGYTF
CDR3nt: TGTGCCAGCAGCCAAGGGGGCAGGGGCGGCTACACCTTC

d_gene: NA
j_gene: TRBJ2-3
abundance: few
v_gene: TRBV5-3
CDR3aa: CASSLGQTTDTQYF
CDR3nt: TGTGCCAGCAGCCTGGGGCAGACGACAGATACGCAGTATTTT

d_gene: TRBD2
j_gene: TRBJ2-3
abundance: medium-sized
v_gene: TRBV24-1
CDR3aa: CATSDPVAGGDKGAQYF
CDR3nt: TGTGCCACCAGTGACCCTGTGGCGGGGGGGGATAAGGGCGCGCAGTATTTT

d_gene: NA
j_gene: TRBJ1-5
abundance: few
v_gene: TRBV12-3/TRBV12-4
CDR3aa: CASCLAGRGAQHF
CDR3nt: TGTGCCAGCTGCTTGGCAGGGCGAGGAGCCCAGCATTTT

d_gene: NA
j_gene: TRBJ1-2
abundance: NA
v_gene: TRBV6-1
CDR3aa: CASSVPGTNYGYTF
CDR3nt: TGTGCCAGCAGTGTGCCGGGGACTAACTATGGCTACACCTTC

d_gene: TRBD2
j_gene: TRBJ2-5
abundance: medium-sized
v_gene: TRBV12-3/TRBV12-4
CDR3aa: CASSLAGGGQYF
CDR3nt: TGTGCCAGCAGTTTAGCGGGGGGGGGCCAGTACTTC

d_gene: NA
j_gene: TRBJ2-3
abundance: NA
v_gene: TRBV10-3
CDR3aa: CAISESNRAGELYF
CDR3nt: TGTGCCATCAGTGAGTCCAACAGGGCCGGGGAGCTGTACTTC

d_gene: TRBD1
j_gene: TRBJ2-3
abundance: many
v_gene: TRBV5-5
CDR3aa: CASSLDRGLGTQYF
CDR3nt: TGTGCCAGCAGTTTAGACAGGGGGCTAGGTACGCAGTATTTT

d_gene: NA
j_gene: TRBJ1-1
abundance: many
v_gene: TRBV12-3/TRBV12-4
CDR3aa: CASSLVAQNTEAFF
CDR3nt: TGTGCCAGCAGTTTAGTGGCACAGAACACTGAAGCTTTCTTT

d_gene: NA
j_gene: TRBJ2-3
abundance: NA
v_gene: TRBV18
CDR3aa: CASSRAGVRDTQYF
CDR3nt: TGTGCCAGCTCCCGTGCCGGGGTAAGGGATACGCAGTATTTT

d_gene: NA
j_gene: TRBJ2-7
abundance: NA
v_gene: TRBV2
CDR3aa: CASMGDWTKNEQYF
CDR3nt: TGTGCCAGCATGGGGGACTGGACTAAGAACGAGCAGTACTTC

d_gene: NA
j_gene: TRBJ1-2
abundance: many
v_gene: TRBV6-1
CDR3aa: CASRIRGTNYGYTF
CDR3nt: TGTGCCAGCAGGATCCGGGGTACTAACTATGGCTACACCTTC

d_gene: NA
j_gene: TRBJ2-7
abundance: many
v_gene: TRBV19
CDR3aa: CASSRGNYEQYF
CDR3nt: TGTGCCAGTAGTAGGGGGAATTACGAGCAGTACTTC

d_gene: NA
j_gene: TRBJ1-2
abundance: many
v_gene: TRBV11-2
CDR3aa: CASSLGHDYGYTF
CDR3nt: TGTGCCAGCAGCCTCGGACACGACTATGGCTACACCTTC

d_gene: NA
j_gene: TRBJ2-7
abundance: medium-sized
v_gene: TRBV10-1
CDR3aa: CASLAYLRAYEQYF
CDR3nt: TGCGCCAGCCTCGCTTACCTTCGAGCCTACGAGCAGTACTTC

d_gene: NA
j_gene: TRBJ2-1
abundance: many
v_gene: TRBV19
CDR3aa: CASSISDNEQFF
CDR3nt: TGTGCCAGTAGTATTAGCGACAATGAGCAGTTCTTC

d_gene: NA
j_gene: TRBJ2-5
abundance: medium-sized
v_gene: TRBV6-1
CDR3aa: CASSEILGQAQYF
CDR3nt: TGTGCCAGCAGTGAAATTCTGGGTCAGGCCCAGTACTTC

d_gene: TRBD1
j_gene: TRBJ2-3
abundance: NA
v_gene: TRBV20-1
CDR3aa: CSAQTNWDRVDVRSADTQYF
CDR3nt: TGCAGTGCTCAAACAAACTGGGACAGGGTCGATGTGAGGTCGGCAGATACGCAGTATTTT

d_gene: NA
j_gene: TRBJ2-5
abundance: NA
v_gene: TRBV3-1
CDR3aa: CASSQVPYLETQYF
CDR3nt: TGTGCCAGCAGCCAAGTCCCGTACTTGGAGACCCAGTACTTC

d_gene: NA
j_gene: TRBJ2-7
abundance: NA
v_gene: TRBV19
CDR3aa: CASSNTRASEQYF
CDR3nt: TGTGCCAGTAGTAATACCAGGGCGAGCGAGCAGTACTTC

d_gene: NA
j_gene: TRBJ2-7
abundance: once
v_gene: TRBV25-1
CDR3aa: CASNGGWGTYEQYF
CDR3nt: TGTGCCAGCAATGGGGGCTGGGGAACCTACGAGCAGTACTTC

d_gene: TRBD1
j_gene: TRBJ2-3
abundance: many
v_gene: TRBV6-1
CDR3aa: CASSVGQGAADTQYF
CDR3nt: TGTGCCAGCAGCGTTGGACAGGGGGCAGCGGATACGCAGTATTTT

d_gene: NA
j_gene: TRBJ2-5
abundance: large
v_gene: TRBV7-2
CDR3aa: CASSQGPTTTQYF
CDR3nt: TGTGCCAGCAGCCAAGGCCCTACGACGACCCAGTACTTC

d_gene: TRBD2
j_gene: TRBJ2-7
abundance: many
v_gene: TRBV6-1
CDR3aa: CASSPRSGLALYEQYF
CDR3nt: TGTGCCAGCAGCCCCAGGTCGGGACTAGCGTTGTACGAGCAGTACTTC

d_gene: NA
j_gene: TRBJ2-7
abundance: medium-sized
v_gene: TRBV7-2
CDR3aa: CASSPRLVYEQYF
CDR3nt: TGTGCCAGCAGCCCTCGTTTGGTCTACGAGCAGTACTTC

d_gene: NA
j_gene: TRBJ2-5
abundance: medium-sized
v_gene: TRBV6-6
CDR3aa: CASSYRRAKETQYF
CDR3nt: TGTGCCAGCAGTTACCGGCGGGCCAAAGAGACCCAGTACTTC

d_gene: TRBD1
j_gene: TRBJ2-3
abundance: NA
v_gene: TRBV20-1
CDR3aa: CSAKGQGKETQYF
CDR3nt: TGCAGTGCTAAGGGACAGGGAAAAGAGACCCAGTATTTT

d_gene: NA
j_gene: TRBJ1-1
abundance: few
v_gene: TRBV5-1
CDR3aa: CASRREGTNTEAFF
CDR3nt: TGCGCCAGCAGGCGTGAGGGAACGAACACTGAAGCTTTCTTT

d_gene: NA
j_gene: TRBJ1-1
abundance: NA
v_gene: TRBV7-2
CDR3aa: CASSFGGGTETFF
CDR3nt: NA

d_gene: NA
j_gene: TRBJ1-2
abundance: NA
v_gene: TRBV5-6
CDR3aa: CASSLSRDRGYTF
CDR3nt: TGTGCCAGCAGCTTGTCCCGGGATCGTGGCTACACCTTC

d_gene: NA
j_gene: TRBJ2-2
abundance: once
v_gene: TRBV2
CDR3aa: CASNWDDTGELFF
CDR3nt: TGTGCCAGCAACTGGGACGACACCGGGGAGCTGTTTTTT

d_gene: TRBD2
j_gene: TRBJ2-7
abundance: NA
v_gene: TRBV12-3/TRBV12-4
CDR3aa: CASSSLAGWGSSYNEQYF
CDR3nt: TGTGCCAGCAGTTCACTAGCGGGGTGGGGGAGCTCCTACAATGAGCAGTACTTC

d_gene: NA
j_gene: TRBJ2-5
abundance: many
v_gene: TRBV11-3
CDR3aa: CASSLVSSGGGRETQYF
CDR3nt: TGTGCCAGCAGCTTAGTATCATCCGGCGGTGGGCGGGAGACCCAGTACTTC

d_gene: NA
j_gene: TRBJ1-2
abundance: medium-sized
v_gene: TRBV10-2
CDR3aa: CASSDIGKVYGYTF
CDR3nt: TGCGCCAGCAGTGATATCGGGAAGGTCTATGGCTACACCTTC

d_gene: NA
j_gene: TRBJ2-3
abundance: many
v_gene: TRBV6-2/TRBV6-3
CDR3aa: CASSYTSAPRDTQYF
CDR3nt: TGTGCCAGCAGTTACACTTCGGCTCCTCGGGATACGCAGTATTTT

d_gene: TRBD1
j_gene: TRBJ2-7
abundance: medium-sized
v_gene: TRBV7-8
CDR3aa: CASSLRDRANLFSYEQYF
CDR3nt: TGTGCCAGCAGCTTAAGGGACAGGGCAAACTTATTCTCCTACGAGCAGTACTTC

d_gene: TRBD1
j_gene: TRBJ2-1
abundance: many
v_gene: TRBV27
CDR3aa: CASSVQGGFNEQFF
CDR3nt: TGTGCCAGCAGTGTACAGGGGGGTTTCAATGAGCAGTTCTTC

d_gene: NA
j_gene: TRBJ2-7
abundance: many
v_gene: TRBV5-6
CDR3aa: CASSLDYVQYF
CDR3nt: TGTGCCAGCAGCTTGGACTACGTGCAGTACTTC

d_gene: NA
j_gene: TRBJ2-7
abundance: medium-sized
v_gene: TRBV12-3/TRBV12-4
CDR3aa: CASGSTGSSYEQYF
CDR3nt: TGTGCCAGCGGATCTACAGGGAGCTCCTACGAGCAGTACTTC

d_gene: NA
j_gene: TRBJ1-2
abundance: NA
v_gene: TRBV20-1
CDR3aa: CSARVPGIVYGYTF
CDR3nt: TGCAGTGCTAGAGTCCCAGGGATCGTCTATGGCTACACCTTC

d_gene: NA
j_gene: TRBJ1-1
abundance: few
v_gene: TRBV18
CDR3aa: CASSTKVGVEAFF
CDR3nt: TGTGCCAGCTCAACCAAGGTTGGAGTTGAGGCTTTCTTT

d_gene: TRBD1
j_gene: TRBJ2-7
abundance: NA
v_gene: TRBV5-3
CDR3aa: CASSPRTGNYYEQYF
CDR3nt: TGTGCCAGCAGCCCAAGGACAGGAAATTACTACGAGCAGTACTTC

d_gene: NA
j_gene: TRBJ2-7
abundance: many
v_gene: TRBV20-1
CDR3aa: CSARETNQGLGEQYF
CDR3nt: TGCAGTGCTAGAGAGACGAACCAGGGACTGGGCGAGCAGTACTTC